This TCR beta chain is drawn from a study of CD8 T cells in Susac syndrome. Note on this clonotype: Its cognate antigen is unknown. An end of the junction differs from the germline gene, which may be a read error.

The RNA input was about 0.5 to 1 ug, and it was reverse transcribed with random hexamers. The immunoSEQ assay covered 54 Vbeta and 13 Jbeta segments for CDR3. TCRdb processed the immunoSEQ multiplex PCR reads anew with MiXCR; each CDR3 protein has one entry. The sample has about 200,000 distinct CDR3 sequences, 80% to 95% seen once. Looked up from germline, CDR1 is DFQATT and CDR2 is SNEGSKA (reference sequence). The CDR3 contains 13 residues. The study, taken as a whole, reports: The number of individuals included in the study's TCR sequencing and HLA analysis was acknowledged as relatively small.

In blood CD8+ and CD4+ T cells, TCR beta underwent sequencing. TEMRA cells were FACS-enriched, with CD8+ and CD4+ T cells isolated negatively. The sequencing input was CD8+ T cells from PBMCs. The receptor comes from a human donor with multiple sclerosis. V is TRBV20-1 and J is TRBJ2-5; D assignment may be TRBD1 or TRBD2 (5 bases each). The CDR3 protein is CSAPWGTKETQYF. CDR3 sequence (DNA): TGCAGTGCTCCTTGGGGGACCAAAGAGACCCAGTATTTC.